These T cell receptor beta chains were read from a single sample in a study of shared clonotypes between healthy human individuals. Assay: immunoSEQ multiplex PCR; the TCRdb copy retains only in-frame clones and omits some. Of 2,500,000 or so clones in the sample, 85% to 95% are singletons; the top ten hold around 0.38%. Material for sequencing was naive CD4+ T cells from PBMCs. The receptors originated from a man aged 18 to 30 in good health. Some clones in this sample may be carry-over from other donors' samples. CDR3s leave out the opening cysteine and the closing phenylalanine or tryptophan. The order of the fields is CDR3 protein, D gene, V gene, CDR3 length. The D gene is left open where the match is weak.

cdr3_aa: ASSWGGRSYNEQF
d_call: .
v_call: TRBV13
cdr3_length: 13

cdr3_aa: ASSPVTGQGFVQY
d_call: TRBD1
v_call: TRBV11-2
cdr3_length: 13

cdr3_aa: ASSFRVNQETQY
d_call: .
v_call: TRBV28
cdr3_length: 12

cdr3_aa: ASSGEGLGEQY
d_call: TRBD2
v_call: TRBV9
cdr3_length: 11

cdr3_aa: ASSHGGTDRSQETQY
d_call: .
v_call: TRBV5-4
cdr3_length: 15

cdr3_aa: ASSSGRDGEQY
d_call: TRBD2
v_call: TRBV5-1
cdr3_length: 11

cdr3_aa: ASSIVGQQETQY
d_call: .
v_call: TRBV19
cdr3_length: 12

cdr3_aa: SATRLTLADTQY
d_call: .
v_call: TRBV29-1
cdr3_length: 12

cdr3_aa: ASSPRGGSGSLETQY
d_call: TRBD2
v_call: TRBV5-1
cdr3_length: 15

cdr3_aa: ASSIGDTYEQY
d_call: .
v_call: TRBV19
cdr3_length: 11

cdr3_aa: ASSFVTGDLYGYT
d_call: TRBD1
v_call: TRBV18
cdr3_length: 13